What follows is one T cell receptor (beta chain) and its context. This record comes from a study of T cell repertoires in cytomegalovirus infection. With 2 bases removed from V and 10 bases from J, the gap between germline ends came to 7 bases. The CDR3 is 11 amino acids. Germline loops: CDR1 SGHRS, CDR2 YFSETQ. TCRdb re-called the reads through MiXCR, storing one row per CDR3 protein. The sample consists of more than 400,000 distinct CDR3 sequences, about a quarter of them appearing once. Sequencing used PBMCs. The receptor was isolated from a human donor in good health (CMV status not recorded). Some clones in this sample may be carry-over from other donors' samples. The rearrangement uses TRBV5-1 and TRBJ2-1; no firm D call. Written as DNA, the CDR3 is TGCGCCAGCAGCTTAATGAGCGAGCAGTTCTTC. It is translated as CASSLMSEQFF.